This is a list of T cell receptor beta chains from one sample in a study of control samples from healthy donors and cancer patients. Method: immunoSEQ multiplex PCR; TCRdb's copy keeps in-frame clones and lacks some. The sample has 100,000 to 150,000 clones; about 90% are singletons. The sample taken for sequencing was blood. The receptors were gathered from a woman aged 45-60 years in good health. The CDR3 runs from the conserved cysteine through the conserved F or W. The D gene is left open where the match is weak. Expanded clones get a size class; other rows say once, few or many, or leave the size out.

D | J | V | size | DNA | CDR3
. | TRBJ2-1 | TRBV7-7 | . | TGTGCTAGCAGCTTACTCGGGGCAGGCTCGAATGAGCAGTTCTTC | CASSLLGAGSNEQFF
TRBD1 | TRBJ1-5 | TRBV12-3/TRBV12-4 | . | TGTGCCAGCAGTTCGAGACAGGGTGGTACGCAGCATTTT | CASSSRQGGTQHF
. | TRBJ2-1 | TRBV24-1 | . | TGTGCCACCAGTAGCAATGAGGGTAACAATGAGCAGTTCTTC | CATSSNEGNNEQFF
. | TRBJ1-1 | TRBV19 | . | TGTGCCAGTAGTGGCCGCAGGGTAGAAGCTTTCTTT | CASSGRRVEAFF
. | TRBJ2-6 | TRBV14 | . | TGTGCCAGCAGGAAAAGCTCTGGGGCCAACGTCCTGACTTTC | CASRKSSGANVLTF
. | TRBJ2-7 | TRBV21-1 | once | TGTGCCAGCAGCAAAGTCTCGGGCGGCGAGCAGTACTTC | CASSKVSGGEQYF
. | TRBJ1-1 | TRBV30 | . | TGTGCCTGGACCCGGATGTTGGTGAACACTGAAGCTTTCTTT | CAWTRMLVNTEAFF
. | TRBJ1-2 | TRBV27 | . | TGTGCCAGCAGTAAACTACAGAGTTTTCCCTATGGCTACACCTTC | CASSKLQSFPYGYTF
. | TRBJ1-2 | TRBV19 | . | TGTGCCAGTAGCCGACGGGGGGGGAACTATGGCTACACCTTC | CASSRRGGNYGYTF
TRBD1 | TRBJ1-2 | TRBV28 | . | TGTGCCAGCAGCCCAGGACAGGAGGAGGGCTACACCTTC | CASSPGQEEGYTF
. | TRBJ1-3 | TRBV6-1 | . | TGTGCCAGCAGTGAGAATAGGGGGATCTCTGGAAACACCATATATTTT | CASSENRGISGNTIYF
. | TRBJ2-3 | TRBV6-6 | . | TGTGCCAGCATATCAGGGGGGACGGTTTCAGATACGCAGTATTTT | CASISGGTVSDTQYF
. | TRBJ1-1 | TRBV9 | . | TGTGCCAGCAGCCCCGATCACAGGAACACTGAAGCTTTCTTT | CASSPDHRNTEAFF
. | TRBJ1-2 | TRBV6-4 | . | TGTGCCAGCAGTGGAGGTGTCCAGAAGACTAACTATGGCTACACCTTC | CASSGGVQKTNYGYTF
. | TRBJ1-2 | TRBV7-8 | . | TGTGCCAGCAGCCCCCCAGGGAGAAACTATGGCTACACCTTC | CASSPPGRNYGYTF
TRBD1 | TRBJ2-7 | TRBV5-1 | . | TGCGCCAGCAGCTTGGTTGGGACAGGGGGCATAAACGAGCAGTACTTC | CASSLVGTGGINEQYF
. | TRBJ1-5 | TRBV19 | . | TGTGCCAGTAGTACAAGGACGGGGTATAGCAATCAGCCCCAGCATTTT | CASSTRTGYSNQPQHF
. | TRBJ1-5 | TRBV30 | . | TGTGCCTGGAGTGTAGGCAGCGGATGGCAGCCCCAGCATTTT | CAWSVGSGWQPQHF
TRBD1 | TRBJ2-7 | TRBV2 | . | TGTGCCAGCAGGAGACGGGACAGGGGCTACGAGCAGTACTTC | CASRRRDRGYEQYF
. | TRBJ1-2 | TRBV19 | few | TGTGCCAGTAGCGCGACAGGTCTCCCCTATGGCTACACCTTC | CASSATGLPYGYTF
. | TRBJ1-4 | TRBV12-3/TRBV12-4 | . | TGTGCCAGCAGGACAACAACTAATGAAAAACTGTTTTTT | CASRTTTNEKLFF
. | TRBJ1-5 | TRBV27 | once | TGTGCCAGCAGTTTATCGGGTGGGGGGCGCGTAAATCAGCCCCAGCATTTT | CASSLSGGGRVNQPQHF
. | TRBJ1-3 | TRBV28 | . | TGTGCCAGCAGTCTCGCCTGGCAGGCCAGCTCTGGAAACACCATATATTTT | CASSLAWQASSGNTIYF
. | TRBJ1-1 | TRBV19 | once | TGTGCCAGTAGCACCGGGGGGGGGCCCACTGAAGCTTTCTTT | CASSTGGGPTEAFF
. | TRBJ1-1 | TRBV12-3/TRBV12-4 | . | TGTGCCAGCAGCGAGGGAAAGAACACTGAAGCTTTCTTT | CASSEGKNTEAFF
. | TRBJ1-1 | TRBV15 | . | TGTGCCACCAGCAGAGATTATCGGCAAGAAGCTTTCTTT | CATSRDYRQEAFF
TRBD1 | TRBJ1-6 | TRBV11-1 | once | TGTGCCAGCAGCCCGAGGACAGGGAATTCACCCCTCCACTTT | CASSPRTGNSPLHF
TRBD2 | TRBJ2-3 | TRBV19 | . | TGTGCCAGCTCCTCCGGGACTAGCGGGGGGGAAGCGCAGTATTTT | CASSSGTSGGEAQYF
. | TRBJ1-2 | TRBV6-5 | . | TGTGCCACTCCCCTTCTGGGCCAATACTATGGCTACACCTTC | CATPLLGQYYGYTF
. | TRBJ2-1 | TRBV18 | once | TGTGCCAGCTCACCTACACGGGCAGGGGATGAGCAGTTCTTC | CASSPTRAGDEQFF
. | TRBJ1-1 | TRBV5-5 | . | TGTGCCAGCAGCTCCCGAGGGGGGGCTGAAGCTTTCTTT | CASSSRGGAEAFF
. | TRBJ2-3 | TRBV3-1/TRBV3-2 | . | TGTGCCAGCAGACCTAGGGACGGGGGACTCGCGCAGTATTTT | CASRPRDGGLAQYF
. | TRBJ2-7 | TRBV6-6 | once | TGTGCCAGCAGCCTACCCCCGGGCTCCTACGAGCAGTACTTC | CASSLPPGSYEQYF
. | TRBJ1-5 | TRBV19 | once | TGTGCCGGCGTTTATGGCAATCAGCCCCAGCATTTT | CAGVYGNQPQHF
. | TRBJ1-2 | TRBV6-6 | . | TGTGCCAGCAGTTATTCTGAGGGGCGGAACTATGGCTACACCTTC | CASSYSEGRNYGYTF
. | TRBJ2-7 | TRBV10-1 | . | TGCGCCAGCAGTGCTATCCAGAGAGCCTCTAACTACGAGCAGTACTTC | CASSAIQRASNYEQYF
. | TRBJ1-5 | TRBV12-1 | once | TGTGCCGGCACGGCAAGGGACAGAGATTCTTATAGCAATCAGCCCCAGCATTTT | CAGTARDRDSYSNQPQHF
TRBD2 | TRBJ2-1 | TRBV2 | . | TGTGCCAGCAGGCTCACCGGGACTAGCGGGCCGTTTGAGCAGTTCTTC | CASRLTGTSGPFEQFF
TRBD1 | TRBJ1-5 | TRBV7-8 | . | TGTGCCAGCAGCTTAGTGGGGACAGGGACATATAGCAATCAGCCCCAGCATTTT | CASSLVGTGTYSNQPQHF
TRBD2 | TRBJ2-7 | TRBV11-2 | . | TGTGCCAGCAGCTTAGGTTCTAGCGGTACCTACGAGCAGTACTTC | CASSLGSSGTYEQYF
TRBD1 | TRBJ2-1 | TRBV7-9 | . | TGTGCCAGCAGCATGACAGGGGCGGGCAATGAGCAGTTCTTC | CASSMTGAGNEQFF
TRBD2 | TRBJ2-3 | TRBV30 | . | TGTGCCTGGAGTCTAATAGCGGGAGGGCCGTTTCGGGTTGCAGATACGCAGTATTTT | CAWSLIAGGPFRVADTQYF
. | TRBJ2-7 | TRBV4-1 | once | TGCGCCAGCAGCCCTTCAACATCAACCTACGAGCAGTACTTC | CASSPSTSTYEQYF
TRBD2 | TRBJ2-7 | TRBV7-9 | . | TGTGCCAGCAGCTTAGGGAGCGGGGGGCTCTCCTACGAGCAGTACTTC | CASSLGSGGLSYEQYF
. | TRBJ1-1 | TRBV7-9 | . | TGTGCCAGCAGCGTACTGAGGTCGACGAACACTGAAGCTTTCTTT | CASSVLRSTNTEAFF
TRBD2 | TRBJ2-5 | TRBV30 | . | TGTGCCTGGAGACTAGCGGGAGTTGAGACCCAGTACTTC | CAWRLAGVETQYF
. | TRBJ2-3 | TRBV10-3 | . | TGTGCCAGCTCCCCTCTAGTAAGCACAGATACGCAGTATTTT | CASSPLVSTDTQYF
. | TRBJ1-5 | TRBV12-3/TRBV12-4 | . | TGTGCCAGCAGTTTCCCACCGGATCAGCCCCAGCATTTT | CASSFPPDQPQHF
TRBD2 | TRBJ2-1 | TRBV11-3 | . | TGTGCCAGCAGCTTAGATCCTAGCGGTTACAATGAGCAGTTCTTC | CASSLDPSGYNEQFF